This record concerns one T cell receptor beta chain sequence. These data are taken from a study of blood T cell repertoires in COVID-19. Sequenced by immunoSEQ multiplex PCR; TCRdb stores in-frame clones only, minus some. The sample lists 200,000 to 250,000 clones, 82% occurring once. Germline CDR1 and CDR2: GTSNPN and SVGIG (reference sequence). Trimming took 4 bases from V and 1 from J, leaving 7 bases between them. The CDR3 runs 12 residues. The chain recombines TRBV30 with TRBJ1-1; D gene uncertain. The sequence was obtained from a woman at least 80 years old with acute or convalescent COVID-19. The material sequenced was peripheral blood. The CDR3 sequence: CAWIEKNTEAFF. The CDR3 bases are TGTGCCTGGATAGAGAAGAACACTGAAGCTTTCTTT. The full variable domain, its missing parts supplied by reference TRBV30 and TRBJ1-1, is SQTIHQWPATLVQPVGSPLSLECTVEGTSNPNLYWYRQAAGRGLQLLFYSVGIGQISSEVPQNLSASRPQDRQFILSSKKLLLSDSGFYLCAWIEKNTEAFFGQGTRLTVV.